These T cell receptor beta chains were read from a single sample in a study of blood T cell repertoires in COVID-19. Repertoires were generated with immunoSEQ multiplex PCR, while TCRdb's copy carries only in-frame clones and drops some. The table has some 48,000 clones, 88% seen once. Sequencing was carried out using peripheral blood. The origin of the receptors is a man between 50 and 59 years old with active COVID-19. Both conserved end residues are part of each CDR3. Each record gives: CDR3 length, V gene, clone size, D gene, J gene, CDR3 protein, CDR3 DNA. A D gene is named only where the DNA matches it firmly. Some rows have no size entry. The others give once, few or many, or a class for an expanded clone.

cdr3_length: 15
v_call: TRBV6-5
clone_size: NA
d_call: TRBD1
j_call: TRBJ1-2
cdr3_aa: CASRPRTGEGYGYTF
cdr3_nt: TGTGCCAGCAGACCCCGGACAGGGGAGGGGTATGGCTACACCTTC

cdr3_length: 14
v_call: TRBV18
clone_size: NA
d_call: TRBD1
j_call: TRBJ1-6
cdr3_aa: CASSRDRANSPLHF
cdr3_nt: TGTGCCAGCTCACGGGACAGGGCTAATTCACCCCTCCACTTT

cdr3_length: 16
v_call: TRBV7-2
clone_size: NA
d_call: TRBD1
j_call: TRBJ1-2
cdr3_aa: CASSASRTGISYGYTF
cdr3_nt: TGTGCCAGCAGCGCCTCTCGGACAGGGATAAGCTATGGCTACACCTTC

cdr3_length: 16
v_call: TRBV15
clone_size: NA
d_call: NA
j_call: TRBJ1-2
cdr3_aa: CATSRVGTSANYGYTF
cdr3_nt: TGTGCCACCAGCAGAGTGGGGACATCAGCTAACTATGGCTACACCTTC

cdr3_length: 14
v_call: TRBV5-8
clone_size: NA
d_call: NA
j_call: TRBJ2-3
cdr3_aa: CASSRQQFTDTQYF
cdr3_nt: TGTGCCAGCAGCAGACAGCAATTCACAGATACGCAGTATTTT

cdr3_length: 14
v_call: TRBV7-3
clone_size: NA
d_call: TRBD2
j_call: TRBJ2-3
cdr3_aa: CASSPGGFRDTQYF
cdr3_nt: TGTGCCAGCAGCCCCGGGGGGTTCCGGGATACGCAGTATTTT

cdr3_length: 16
v_call: TRBV19
clone_size: NA
d_call: TRBD1
j_call: TRBJ2-6
cdr3_aa: CASRVGGSSGANVLTF
cdr3_nt: TGTGCCAGTAGGGTAGGGGGCTCATCTGGGGCCAACGTCCTGACTTTC

cdr3_length: 18
v_call: TRBV18
clone_size: NA
d_call: NA
j_call: TRBJ2-7
cdr3_aa: CASSPPSSRSGRSYEQYF
cdr3_nt: TGTGCCAGCTCACCACCCTCTTCCAGATCGGGTCGAAGCTACGAGCAGTACTTC

cdr3_length: 14
v_call: TRBV11-3
clone_size: NA
d_call: NA
j_call: TRBJ2-1
cdr3_aa: CASSLAGFGNEQFF
cdr3_nt: TGTGCCAGCAGCTTAGCCGGGTTTGGCAATGAGCAGTTCTTC

cdr3_length: 14
v_call: TRBV25-1
clone_size: once
d_call: NA
j_call: TRBJ1-1
cdr3_aa: CASSEPGWNTEAFF
cdr3_nt: TGTGCCAGCAGTGAACCAGGTTGGAACACTGAAGCTTTCTTT

cdr3_length: 13
v_call: TRBV20-1
clone_size: NA
d_call: NA
j_call: TRBJ1-2
cdr3_aa: CSASGQPTDGYTF
cdr3_nt: TGCAGTGCTAGTGGTCAGCCGACAGATGGCTACACCTTC